This TCR beta chain was retrieved from a study of regulatory T cells in long-lasting Graves disease. This clonotype appeared many times. Antigen: not known. The CDR3 runs 15 residues. The V and J ends lost 2 bases and 9 bases respectively, with 19 bases between them. Germline V gene sequence: CDR1 MNHEY, CDR2 SMNVEV (reference sequence). In building TCR beta libraries, iRepertoire HTBI primers were used together with Arm-PCR of CDR3 regions. TCRdb re-derived calls from the multiplex PCR reads in MiXCR, one entry per CDR3 protein. The data contain approximately 350,000 distinct CDR3 sequences, approximately 25% of them seen just once; the ten biggest clones take up roughly a quarter. Time point reported: persistent/refractory GD, antithyroid drugs over 5 years with positive TRAb. RNA isolated from PBMCs was used to make the TCR library. Study-wide results and limits: Patients with persistent disease showed a bias toward TRBV28, TRBJ1-2 and TRBJ2-5. Patients with persistent disease shared over 2,500 public clonotypes, outpacing the roughly 950 shared by new patients.

The material sequenced was peripheral blood mononuclear cells (PBMCs), taken when the disease was refractory, from a patient treated with antithyroid drugs. The source is a woman between 40 and 55 years old with Graves disease. V usage is TRBV27 and J usage is TRBJ1-1, with D perhaps TRBD1 (6 bases). The DNA for the CDR3 is TGTGCCAGCAGTTTAGTAGGGGGGGGTTCGATGAAAGCTTTCTTT. Amino acids: CASSLVGGGSMKAFF.